This passage covers 30 T cell receptor beta chains from one sample sequenced in a study of T cell repertoires in cytomegalovirus infection. No antigen has been identified for these receptors. TCRdb reprocessed the reads with MiXCR, giving one entry per CDR3 protein. This sample has approximately 70,000 distinct CDR3 sequences, with under 25% found just once. Sequenced material: PBMCs, sequenced either directly or after in vitro stimulation (not recorded which). All receptors come from a human donor in good health (CMV status not recorded). Some clones in this sample may be carry-over from other donors' samples.

This clonotype appeared a few times. This chain joins TRBV2 and TRBJ1-5; D call uncertain. V was cut by 5 bases and J by 6 bases, with 8 bases left in between. The germline V gene has CDR1 SNHLY and CDR2 FYNNEI. The CDR3 spans 12 residues. In DNA, the CDR3 is TGTGCCAGCAGTAGGGTCACTCAGCCCCAGCATTTT. Encoded protein: CASSRVTQPQHF.

This clonotype was found once. The V gene is TRBV10-3, the J gene TRBJ1-4, with TRBD1 matching over 8 bases. Germline V gene lookup returns CDR1 ENHRY and CDR2 SYGVKD. The CDR3 is 13 amino acids. J was trimmed by 2 bases and V by 10 bases; bases with no gene match: 3. The CDR3 nucleotides are TGTGCCACCTGGACAGGGACTAATGAAAAACTGTTTTTT. Translating it yields CATWTGTNEKLFF.

This clonotype was seen a few times. Written as DNA, the CDR3 is TGTGCCAGCAGTTTGGAGTATTCGGGCAATCAGCCCCAGCATTTT. This gives the protein CASSLEYSGNQPQHF. This chain uses TRBV27 with TRBJ1-5; D uncertain. V lost 3 bases to trimming and J lost 2 bases, with 11 bases between them. Germline V CDR1 and CDR2: MNHEY, SMNVEV (reference sequence). The CDR3 is 15 residues long.

This clonotype was counted at least ten times. The DNA of the CDR3 is TGTGCCAGCAGTTTACTCACAGATACGCAGTATTTT. Its protein is CASSLLTDTQYF. The chain carries TRBV28 and TRBJ2-3; no reliable D call. The CDR3 contains 12 residues. Per germline, CDR1 MDHEN and CDR2 SYDVKM. Trimming stripped 2 bases from V and 2 bases from J, with 2 bases between.

The gene calls are TRBV20-1 and TRBJ1-5; the match to TRBD1 covers 7 bases. CDR1 DFQATT and CDR2 SNEGSKA come from the germline V gene (reference sequence). The CDR3 runs 15 residues. The V gene end was trimmed by 6 bases and the J gene end by 1 base; junction bases not matched to a gene: 9. CDR3 amino acids: CSAIFGTASNQPQHF. The CDR3 DNA follows: TGCAGTGCCATCTTTGGGACAGCAAGCAATCAGCCCCAGCATTTT.

A word on this clonotype: The conserved final phenylalanine or tryptophan is absent from the CDR3, which likely points to a read error. The rearrangement joins TRBV7-2 to TRBJ1-2, with TRBD1 as a possible D gene (6 bases). CDR1 is SGHTA, CDR2 FQGNSA, per germline. Trimming stripped 4 bases from V and 7 bases from J, with 13 bases between. The CDR3 length is 13 residues. The CDR3 DNA follows: TGTGCCAGCAGCTCAACGACAGGTTCTGGCTACACCTCC. Translation gives CASSSTTGSGYTS.

This clonotype turned up a few times. The CDR3 loop is CASSFGTRVGPDYTF. The CDR3 nucleotides read TGTGCCAGCAGTTTTGGGACGAGGGTCGGACCTGACTACACCTTC. The chain has TRBV28 and TRBJ1-2; maybe TRBD1 (5 bases). V was shortened by 3 bases and J by 10 bases, with 21 bases between the two germline ends. The CDR3 has 15 amino acids. In germline, CDR1 is MDHEN, CDR2 SYDVKM.

In this sample, this clonotype turned up many times. The J gene is TRBJ2-1, the V gene TRBV7-3, with no clear D. The germline V and J ends were trimmed by 2 bases and 0 bases, with 11 bases remaining between them. The CDR3 has 16 amino acids. Looked up from germline, CDR1 is SGHTA and CDR2 is FQGTGA. The CDR3 nucleotides are TGTGCCAGCAGCTTATTCCCAGCTACCTCCTACAATGAGCAGTTCTTC. Translating gives CASSLFPATSYNEQFF. Based on the CDR3 plus reference TRBV7-3 and TRBJ2-1, the full variable domain is GAGVSQTPSNKVTEKGKYVELRCDPISGHTALYWYRQSLGQGPEFLIYFQGTGAADDSGLPNDRFFAVRPEGSVSTLKIQRTERGDSAVYLCASSLFPATSYNEQFFGPGTRLTVL.

The V gene is TRBV7-2, the J gene TRBJ1-1; D uncertain. The CDR3 is 13 amino acids. V was cut by 0 bases and J by 1 base, with 3 bases left in between. Germline-derived CDR1 and CDR2 are SGHTA and FQGNSA. The CDR3 DNA follows: TGTGCCAGCAGCTTAGCTCAGAACACTGAAGCTTTCTTT. It yields the protein CASSLAQNTEAFF.

The J gene is TRBJ2-3, the V gene TRBV20-1, with no clear D. Trimming pared 5 bases from V and 3 bases from J, leaving 15 bases between. Germline lookup yields CDR1 DFQATT and CDR2 SNEGSKA (reference sequence). CDR3 size: 14 residues. The CDR3 here is CSAGEDSRTDTQYF. The CDR3 region has the DNA TGCAGTGCTGGTGAAGATAGTCGGACAGATACGCAGTATTTT.

This clonotype was recorded a few times. The chain recombines TRBV6-5 with TRBJ2-7; possibly TRBD2 for D (5 bases). The CDR3 loop spans 15 amino acids. Germline V gene lookup returns CDR1 MNHEY and CDR2 SVGAGI. Trimming left V 0 bases short and J 2 bases short, with 11 bases between. CDR3 sequence (DNA): TGTGCCAGCAGTTACTCTATTGTAGCGCCCTACGAGCAGTACTTC. Translating it yields CASSYSIVAPYEQYF.

This clonotype was recorded at least ten times. The chain couples TRBV7-2 to TRBJ2-3; D uncertain. Germline V lookup: CDR1 SGHTA, CDR2 FQGNSA. This CDR3 spans 16 amino acids. V gave up 2 bases and J gave up 5 bases, with 17 bases separating them. CDR3 sequence reads: CASSLPLVGRGDTQYF. CDR3 bases: TGTGCCAGCAGCTTACCCTTAGTTGGAAGAGGAGATACGCAGTATTTT.

This clonotype was seen once. The rearrangement joins TRBV20-1 to TRBJ2-5, with 8 bases identical to TRBD2. CDR3 length: 14 amino acids. The V gene's germline CDR1 is DFQATT and CDR2 SNEGSKA (reference sequence). Germline trimming cut 4 bases from V and 4 bases from J; bases unmatched to any gene: 8. CDR3 sequence reads: CSAKLAANGETQYF. The CDR3 DNA sequence: TGCAGTGCTAAACTAGCGGCTAACGGAGAGACCCAGTACTTC.

The V call is TRBV5-6, the J call TRBJ1-5; a possible D gene is TRBD1 (6 bases). Germline V gene sequence: CDR1 SGHDT, CDR2 YYEEEE. V shed 0 bases and J shed 6 bases, with 13 bases lying between them. The CDR3 loop spans 15 amino acids. The CDR3 nucleotides are TGTGCCAGCAGCTTGGATGGGGGCCGAGGTCAGCCCCAGCATTTT. Its protein is CASSLDGGRGQPQHF.

This clonotype has ten or more counts. This chain links TRBV7-2 with TRBJ1-1; D not resolved. This CDR3 is 12 amino acids long. Germline V lookup: CDR1 SGHTA, CDR2 FQGNSA. V was cut by 0 bases and J by 4 bases, with 3 bases left in between. CDR3 in amino acids: CASSLAGTEAFF. The CDR3 DNA follows: TGTGCCAGCAGCTTAGCGGGCACTGAAGCTTTCTTT.

This clonotype was counted only a few times. J is TRBJ1-1 and V is TRBV7-9; D remains unclear. The CDR3 has 12 amino acids. The germline V gene encodes CDR1 SEHNR and CDR2 FQNEAQ (reference sequence). The V end was cut by 2 bases, the J end by 2 bases, with 3 bases between. CDR3 protein: CASSLINTEAFF. The CDR3 region has the DNA TGTGCCAGCAGCTTAATAAACACTGAAGCTTTCTTT.

The V gene is TRBV4-1, the J gene TRBJ2-1; D may be TRBD2 (5 bases). Germline CDR1 and CDR2: MGHRA and YSYEKL. The CDR3 sequence is 14 residues long. V was trimmed by 4 bases and J by 2 bases, leaving 9 bases between them. CDR3 bases: TGCGCCAGCAGCCTCGAGGGCCCCTACAATGAGCAGTTCTTC. This encodes CASSLEGPYNEQFF.

This clonotype has at least ten counts. V and J are TRBV7-2 and TRBJ2-6; no clear D gene. Trimming removed 6 bases from V and 0 bases from J, with 12 bases in between. CDR3 size: 16 residues. The germline CDR1 and CDR2 sequences are SGHTA and FQGNSA. The CDR3 DNA reads as TGTGCCAGCAGACGTGGACGGATCTCTGGGGCCAACGTCCTGACTTTC. This encodes CASRRGRISGANVLTF.

This clonotype appeared a few times. The chain combines TRBV20-1 with TRBJ2-7; TRBD2 matches 16 bases. In germline, CDR1 is DFQATT, CDR2 SNEGSKA (reference sequence). The CDR3 has 16 amino acids. Unmatched junction bases numbered 8, after V lost 6 bases and J lost 3 bases. In DNA form, the CDR3 reads TGCAGTGCAGCCCAGGGACTAGCGGGAGGGCGCTACGAGCAGTACTTC. It encodes CSAAQGLAGGRYEQYF.

The rearrangement joins TRBV7-2 to TRBJ2-1, with 11 bases lining up with TRBD2. This CDR3 contains 17 residues. Germline-derived CDR1 and CDR2 are SGHTA and FQGNSA. The V gene end was trimmed by 5 bases and the J gene end by 2 bases; junction bases not matched to a gene: 8. CDR3 protein: CTSSRPTSGDTYNEQFF. The CDR3 region has the DNA TGTACCAGCAGCCGACCGACTAGCGGGGACACCTACAATGAGCAGTTCTTC.

The rearrangement joins TRBV19 to TRBJ2-3; 9 bases map to TRBD2. The trim removed 4 bases at V and 6 bases at J, leaving 5 bases unmatched. CDR3 length: 14 residues. Germline CDR1 is LNHDA and CDR2 is SQIVND (reference sequence). The CDR3 protein is CASSTGLARDTQYF. The CDR3 DNA is TGTGCCAGTAGTACAGGACTAGCGAGGGATACGCAGTATTTT.

The chain is built from TRBV19 and TRBJ2-3; D perhaps matches TRBD1 (6 bases). The CDR3 is made up of 16 amino acids. Per germline, CDR1 LNHDA and CDR2 SQIVND (reference sequence). Trimming took off 5 bases at V and 1 base at J, with 16 bases between the two ends. This CDR3 reads CASSRNRAGRTDTQYF. For the CDR3, the DNA is TGTGCCAGTAGTCGGAACAGGGCTGGACGCACAGATACGCAGTATTTT.

CDR3 region: CASKAGEGGNEQFF. In nucleotides, the CDR3 is TGTGCCAGTAAAGCGGGGGAAGGCGGCAATGAGCAGTTCTTC. V and J are TRBV19 and TRBJ2-1; TRBD2 agrees at 8 bases. J gave up 6 bases and V 7 bases, and 8 bases lay outside the gene matches. The CDR3 is 14 residues long. CDR1 and CDR2 (germline): LNHDA, SQIVND (reference sequence).

This clonotype showed up just a few times. This chain uses TRBV19 with TRBJ2-1; D uncertain. V was trimmed by 3 bases and J by 1 base, leaving 10 bases between them. Looked up from germline, CDR1 is LNHDA and CDR2 is SQIVND (reference sequence). The CDR3 has 15 residues. In DNA form, the CDR3 reads TGTGCCAGTAGTATTCTTGCGAATTCCTACAATGAGCAGTTCTTC. This translates into CASSILANSYNEQFF.

This clonotype was counted only a few times. This chain joins TRBV6-1 and TRBJ1-5, with a tentative D call TRBD1 (5 bases). The V gene's germline CDR1 is MNHNS and CDR2 SASEGT. V was trimmed by 7 bases and J by 2 bases, leaving 15 bases between them. This CDR3 is built from 15 residues. The CDR3 DNA reads TGTGCCAGCACTCCGGGGGGTCAGGGCAATCAGCCCCAGCATTTT. It codes for CASTPGGQGNQPQHF.

This clonotype was seen once. The chain has TRBV6-2 or TRBV6-3 and TRBJ1-5; D is undetermined. This CDR3 has 13 residues. CDR1 is MNHEY and CDR2 is SVGEGT in the germline V gene. V gave up 6 bases and J gave up 0 bases, with 6 bases separating them. The CDR3 DNA reads TGTGCCAGCAGGGCAGATAGCAATCAGCCCCAGCATTTT. This codes for CASRADSNQPQHF.

This clonotype was found many times. V gene TRBV7-6 combines with J gene TRBJ2-7; TRBD2 matches 12 bases. The CDR3 runs to 16 residues. V lost 5 bases to trimming and J lost 1 base; unmatched junction nucleotides: 6. Germline CDR1 reads SGHVS; CDR2 reads FNYEAQ. The CDR3 sequence is CASSRLAGGVSYEQYF. CDR3 DNA sequence: TGTGCCAGCAGCCGCCTAGCGGGAGGGGTGTCCTACGAGCAGTACTTC.

This clonotype was seen more than once but under ten times. In DNA form, the CDR3 reads TGTGCCAGTAGTGACCTCTCAAGAGGGACCCAGTACTTC. Residues: CASSDLSRGTQYF. The chain joins TRBV19 to TRBJ2-5; unclear D gene. V was clipped by 5 bases and J by 7 bases, with 14 bases between them. This CDR3 contains 13 residues. CDR1 is LNHDA and CDR2 is SQIVND in the germline V gene (reference sequence).

This clonotype was recorded a few times. The V gene is TRBV14, the J gene TRBJ2-1, with D unresolved. The germline gives CDR1 SGHDN, CDR2 FVKESK. The V end was cut by 4 bases, the J end by 0 bases, with 13 bases between. The CDR3 length is 16 residues. This CDR3 reads CASSPRRILSYNEQFF. The CDR3 DNA reads TGTGCCAGCAGCCCCCGAAGGATTCTCTCCTACAATGAGCAGTTCTTC.

This clonotype occurred a few times. The rearrangement links TRBV6-5 to TRBJ2-4; 12 bases fit TRBD2. V lost 10 bases and J lost 2; bases outside the gene matches: 12. From germline, CDR1 is MNHEY and CDR2 SVGAGI. The length of the CDR3 is 17 residues. The CDR3 sequence is CATKELAGGGPKNIQYF. In DNA form, the CDR3 reads TGTGCCACCAAGGAGCTAGCGGGAGGGGGGCCCAAAAACATTCAGTACTTC.